This TCR beta chain was profiled in a study of T cells in women clearing cervical HPV infection. Study overall: Control women cleared a single incident HPV16 infection within 12 months. Case blood drawn at lesion detection; control blood after infection cleared. Study outcomes and limitations: Timing of associations relative to infection is unclear; T-cell subsets were not isolated. CIN3+ cases had significantly higher TCR richness than controls; evenness did not differ.

Libraries were prepared by immunoSEQ multiplex PCR; TCRdb keeps only in-frame clonotypes and omits some of them. This listing includes over 45,000 clones. About this clone itself: Its specificity is not known.

The TCR comes from a woman between 18 and 75 years old with a cervical HPV16 infection that either progressed to CIN3+ or cleared (not recorded which). The source material was blood buffy coat.

The CDR3: CASTAGSNRVNQPQHF. The CDR3 DNA, read in part, is TGTGCCAGCACCGCAGGGAGTAACAGGGTCAATCAGCCC. The gene calls are TRBV2 and TRBJ1-5, with a tentative D call TRBD1 (6 bases). The read comes to an end 3 residues before the CDR3 does, leaving the germline J gene to fill in the end. The germline gives CDR1 SNHLY, CDR2 FYNNEI. The CDR3 covers 16 residues. With 7 bases removed from V and 3 bases from J, the gap between germline ends came to 19 bases. The entire variable domain, with the rest obtained from reference TRBV2 and TRBJ1-5, is as follows: EPEVTQTPSHQVTQMGQEVILRCVPISNHLYFYWYRQILGQKVEFLVSFYNNEISEKSEIFDDQFSVERPDGSNFTLKIRSTKLEDSAMYFCASTAGSNRVNQPQHFGDGTRLSIL.